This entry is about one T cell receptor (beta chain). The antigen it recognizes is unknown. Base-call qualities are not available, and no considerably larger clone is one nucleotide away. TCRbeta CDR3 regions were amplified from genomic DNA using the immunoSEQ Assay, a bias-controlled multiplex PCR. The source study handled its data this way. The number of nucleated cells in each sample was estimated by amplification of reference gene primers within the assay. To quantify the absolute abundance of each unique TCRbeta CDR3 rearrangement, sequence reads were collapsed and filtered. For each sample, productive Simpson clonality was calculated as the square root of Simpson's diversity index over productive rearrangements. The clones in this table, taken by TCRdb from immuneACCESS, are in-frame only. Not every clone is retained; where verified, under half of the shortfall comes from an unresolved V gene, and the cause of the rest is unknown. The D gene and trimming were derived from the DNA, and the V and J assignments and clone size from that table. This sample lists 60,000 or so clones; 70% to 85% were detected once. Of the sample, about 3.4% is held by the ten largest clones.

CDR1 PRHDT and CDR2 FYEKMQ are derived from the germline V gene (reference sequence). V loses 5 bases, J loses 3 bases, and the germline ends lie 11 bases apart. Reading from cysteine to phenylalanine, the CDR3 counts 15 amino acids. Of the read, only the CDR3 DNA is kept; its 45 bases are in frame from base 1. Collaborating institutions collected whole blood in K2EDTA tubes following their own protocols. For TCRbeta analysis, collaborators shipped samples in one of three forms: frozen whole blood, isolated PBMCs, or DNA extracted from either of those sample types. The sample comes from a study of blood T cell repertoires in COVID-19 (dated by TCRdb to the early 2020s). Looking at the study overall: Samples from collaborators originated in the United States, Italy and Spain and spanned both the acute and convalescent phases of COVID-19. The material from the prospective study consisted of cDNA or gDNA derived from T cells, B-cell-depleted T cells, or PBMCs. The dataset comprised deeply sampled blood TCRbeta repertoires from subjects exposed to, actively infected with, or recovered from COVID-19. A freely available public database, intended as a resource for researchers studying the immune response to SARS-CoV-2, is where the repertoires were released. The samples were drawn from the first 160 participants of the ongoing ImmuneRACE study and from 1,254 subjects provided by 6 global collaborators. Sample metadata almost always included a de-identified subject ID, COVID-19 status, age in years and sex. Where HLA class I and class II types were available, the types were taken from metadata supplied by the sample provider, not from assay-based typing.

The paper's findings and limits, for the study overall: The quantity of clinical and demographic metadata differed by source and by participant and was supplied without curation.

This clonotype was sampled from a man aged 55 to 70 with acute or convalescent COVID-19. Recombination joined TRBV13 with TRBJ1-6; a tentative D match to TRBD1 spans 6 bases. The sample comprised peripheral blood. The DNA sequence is TGTGCCAGCAGCCAAACAGGGCGCTATAATTCACCCCTCCACTTT. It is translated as CASSQTGRYNSPLHF.